These T cell receptor beta chains were read from a single sample in a study of blood T cell repertoires in COVID-19. Sequencing was performed with immunoSEQ multiplex PCR; in TCRdb, only in-frame clones are kept and a portion is missing. The sample comprises around 190,000 clones, 70% to 80% of which are singletons, and about 6.5% rests with the top ten. The sample comprised peripheral blood. These receptors came from a woman between 40 and 50 years old with COVID-19, enrolled during active disease. CDR3s include the opening cysteine and the closing phenylalanine or tryptophan. The order of the fields is clone size, D gene, V gene, J gene, CDR3 protein, CDR3 DNA. The D gene is left open where the match is weak. Clone size is shown for a subset of rows, as once, few, many or a class of expanded clone.

NA,TRBD1,TRBV18,TRBJ1-1,CASSLGTGEVEAFF,TGTGCCAGCTCACTCGGGACAGGGGAGGTTGAAGCTTTCTTT
NA,NA,TRBV6-5,TRBJ1-6,CASRGEAAGASPLHF,TGTGCCAGCAGAGGGGAGGCGGCGGGGGCTTCACCCCTCCACTTT
NA,NA,TRBV6-5,TRBJ1-2,CASSQYRSRYGYTF,TGTGCCAGCAGTCAATACAGGAGCCGCTATGGCTACACCTTC
once,NA,TRBV5-5,TRBJ1-2,CASSFAGKDYGYTF,TGTGCCAGCAGCTTTGCAGGGAAGGACTATGGCTACACCTTC
once,TRBD1,TRBV18,TRBJ1-1,CASSPAQGATEAFF,TGTGCCAGCTCACCGGCACAGGGGGCAACTGAAGCTTTCTTT
NA,NA,TRBV4-2,TRBJ2-6,CASQRRGLSGANVLTF,TGTGCCAGCCAACGCAGGGGCTTGAGTGGGGCCAACGTCCTGACTTTC
few,NA,TRBV5-6,TRBJ2-7,CASSSRPTGEQYF,TGTGCCAGCAGCTCGAGACCCACGGGAGAGCAGTACTTC
NA,TRBD1,TRBV11-3,TRBJ1-1,CASSWGTGTNTEAFF,TGTGCCAGCAGCTGGGGGACAGGAACCAACACTGAAGCTTTCTTT
NA,TRBD1,TRBV30,TRBJ1-2,CAWAQGAGVYTF,TGTGCCTGGGCACAGGGGGCCGGTGTCTACACCTTC
NA,TRBD2,TRBV9,TRBJ2-1,CASSALSGGATNEQFF,TGTGCCAGCAGCGCCCTTAGCGGGGGCGCAACCAATGAGCAGTTCTTC
NA,NA,TRBV30,TRBJ1-5,CAWSSRSGQPQHF,TGTGCCTGGAGTTCCAGGAGCGGGCAGCCCCAGCATTTT
NA,NA,TRBV10-3,TRBJ1-1,CATGRSSGGDTEAFF,TGTGCCACCGGACGCTCGAGTGGGGGGGACACTGAAGCTTTCTTT
NA,TRBD1,TRBV5-6,TRBJ1-2,CASSYLGQAYGYTF,TGTGCCAGCAGCTACCTGGGACAGGCCTATGGCTACACCTTC
NA,NA,TRBV6-5,TRBJ1-1,CASSYSRGMGTEAFF,TGTGCCAGCAGTTACTCGAGGGGGATGGGCACTGAAGCTTTCTTT
NA,TRBD2,TRBV7-8,TRBJ2-1,CASSLALAGPNEQFF,TGTGCCAGCAGCTTAGCGCTAGCGGGGCCCAATGAGCAGTTCTTC
NA,NA,TRBV20-1,TRBJ2-7,CSARAGDEQYF,TGCAGTGCTAGAGCAGGGGACGAGCAGTACTTC
NA,TRBD1,TRBV3-1/TRBV3-2,TRBJ1-4,CASSQEGTGHEKLFF,TGTGCCAGCAGCCAAGAGGGGACAGGCCATGAAAAACTGTTTTTT
NA,TRBD2,TRBV18,TRBJ2-4,CASSPWGLAMIQYF,TGTGCCAGCTCACCATGGGGACTAGCGATGATTCAGTACTTC
NA,NA,TRBV7-2,TRBJ2-2,CASSLGIRRAVNTGELFF,TGTGCCAGCAGCTTAGGAATCCGTAGAGCGGTGAACACCGGGGAGCTGTTTTTT
NA,TRBD1,TRBV28,TRBJ1-2,CASRGGTGGNHGYTF,TGTGCCAGCAGGGGTGGGACAGGGGGCAATCATGGCTACACCTTC
NA,NA,TRBV6-5,TRBJ1-2,CASSYSSSGGFGYTF,TGTGCCAGCAGTTACTCGAGTTCGGGGGGCTTTGGCTACACCTTC
NA,NA,TRBV7-9,TRBJ1-4,CASSLLLDRSGEKLFF,TGTGCCAGCAGCTTATTATTGGACAGATCAGGGGAAAAACTGTTTTTT
NA,NA,TRBV3-1/TRBV3-2,TRBJ1-1,CASSPIQGTEAFF,TGTGCCAGCAGCCCGATCCAGGGAACTGAAGCTTTCTTT
NA,NA,TRBV3-1/TRBV3-2,TRBJ2-7,CASRLEGLDEQYF,TGTGCCAGCAGATTGGAGGGGTTGGACGAGCAGTACTTC
NA,NA,TRBV12-1,TRBJ2-3,CASTPRTSTDTQYF,TGTGCCAGCACCCCTAGAACTTCCACAGATACGCAGTATTTT
once,NA,TRBV6-1,TRBJ1-6,CASSDQGSYNSPLHF,TGTGCCAGCAGTGACCAGGGCTCCTATAATTCACCCCTCCACTTT
NA,NA,TRBV7-9,TRBJ1-6,CASSLDGNSPLHF,TGTGCCAGCAGCTTAGACGGTAATTCACCCCTCCACTTT
NA,TRBD1,TRBV19,TRBJ2-2,CASTKTGATGELFF,TGTGCCAGTACCAAGACAGGGGCGACCGGGGAGCTGTTTTTT
NA,TRBD1,TRBV4-2,TRBJ2-7,CASSQSPGTGYEQYF,TGTGCCAGCAGCCAATCACCCGGGACAGGATACGAGCAGTACTTC
NA,NA,TRBV3-1/TRBV3-2,TRBJ2-7,CASSQEWGSHEQYF,TGTGCCAGCAGCCAAGAATGGGGCAGCCACGAGCAGTACTTC
NA,NA,TRBV7-9,TRBJ1-3,CASSFAMSDSSGNTIYF,TGTGCCAGCAGCTTTGCCATGTCTGATAGCTCTGGAAACACCATATATTTT
NA,TRBD1,TRBV6-5,TRBJ1-1,CASSFTGEEAFF,TGTGCCAGCAGTTTCACAGGGGAAGAAGCTTTCTTT
NA,TRBD2,TRBV6-4,TRBJ2-1,CASSDRGLAGGRVNEQFF,TGTGCCAGCAGTGACCGTGGACTAGCGGGGGGGAGAGTCAATGAGCAGTTCTTC
NA,TRBD1,TRBV5-4,TRBJ1-3,CASSLTGGDTIYF,TGTGCCAGCAGCTTGACAGGGGGTGACACCATATATTTT
NA,NA,TRBV5-4,TRBJ1-1,CASSLAGQNTEAFF,TGTGCCAGCAGCTTGGCGGGACAGAACACTGAAGCTTTCTTT
once,TRBD2,TRBV2,TRBJ2-1,CAGRRDYSRQFF,TGTGCCGGGCGGCGGGACTATTCGCGGCAGTTCTTC
NA,NA,TRBV5-1,TRBJ1-1,CASSTGGGIGEAFF,TGCGCCAGCAGCACTGGTGGGGGCATCGGTGAAGCTTTCTTT
NA,TRBD1,TRBV6-5,TRBJ1-6,CASSFGQGGSPLHF,TGTGCCAGCAGCTTCGGACAGGGAGGCTCACCCCTCCACTTT
many,NA,TRBV5-1,TRBJ1-6,CASSLSENRNSPLHF,TGCGCCAGCAGCTTGAGTGAGAACCGTAATTCACCCCTCCACTTT
NA,TRBD2,TRBV3-1/TRBV3-2,TRBJ2-1,CASSQAAGEKKFF,TGTGCCAGCAGCCAAGCGGCGGGGGAGAAAAAGTTCTTC
NA,NA,TRBV27,TRBJ1-5,CASSLLAGDQPQHF,TGTGCCAGCAGTTTACTTGCGGGGGATCAGCCCCAGCATTTT
NA,NA,TRBV6-2/TRBV6-3,TRBJ1-1,CASGHRERTEAFF,TGTGCCAGCGGCCACAGGGAACGGACTGAAGCTTTCTTT
NA,NA,TRBV18,TRBJ2-1,CASSPGQVDEQFF,TGTGCCAGCTCACCGGGTCAGGTGGATGAGCAGTTCTTC
NA,NA,TRBV7-9,TRBJ2-3,CASEGGDTQYF,TGTGCCAGCGAGGGTGGAGATACGCAGTATTTT
once,NA,TRBV6-5,TRBJ1-1,CATSTEVNTEAFF,TGTGCCACCTCGACAGAAGTGAACACTGAAGCTTTCTTT
NA,TRBD1,TRBV4-2,TRBJ2-7,CASSPTGTGGYEQYF,TGTGCCAGCAGCCCAACCGGGACAGGGGGCTACGAGCAGTACTTC
NA,TRBD1,TRBV11-2,TRBJ1-1,CASSPRDRGSPPTEAFF,TGTGCCAGCAGCCCGCGGGACAGGGGGTCACCTCCCACTGAAGCTTTCTTT
NA,TRBD1,TRBV27,TRBJ2-2,CASSLRQGWAGELFF,TGTGCCAGCAGCCTTCGACAGGGGTGGGCCGGGGAGCTGTTTTTT
NA,NA,TRBV5-1,TRBJ1-6,CASTTGPGGDSPLHF,TGCGCCAGCACTACCGGGCCCGGAGGGGATTCACCCCTCCACTTT